One sample yielded the 3 T cell receptor beta chains listed below, sequenced in a study of cytomegalovirus exposure and HLA in healthy donors. In the PCR, 60 Vbeta and 13 Jbeta primers were used. Method: immunoSEQ multiplex PCR; TCRdb's copy keeps in-frame clones and lacks some. This sample's clone table lists around 50,000 clones. The source material was PBMCs. All receptors derive from a male donor in good health and CMV-seropositive.

This sequence joins TRBV5-4 and TRBJ2-5; 10 bases map to TRBD2. The V and J ends lost 3 bases and 0 bases, in that order; junction bases with no gene match: 8. This CDR3 has 17 amino acids. Per germline, CDR1 SGHNT and CDR2 YYREEE (reference sequence). The CDR3 bases are TGTGCCAGCAGCTGGGTCCTAGCGGGGGCCCACCAAGAGACCCAGTACTTC. Translation gives CASSWVLAGAHQETQYF.

The chain carries TRBV20-1 and TRBJ2-3; no reliable D call. V lost 6 bases and J lost 4, with 8 bases in between. Germline CDR1 DFQATT, CDR2 SNEGSKA (reference sequence). The CDR3 covers 11 residues. The CDR3 protein is CSANLADTQYF. The CDR3 DNA sequence: TGCAGTGCCAACCTAGCAGATACGCAGTATTTT.

The rearrangement uses TRBV2 and TRBJ2-4, with 8 bases fitting TRBD2. With 6 bases clipped from V and 8 bases from J, the junction kept 9 bases outside the gene matches. This CDR3 spans 14 amino acids. Germline V gene sequence: CDR1 SNHLY, CDR2 FYNNEI. CDR3 in amino acids: CASRGSGGNHIQYF. The DNA of the CDR3 is TGTGCCAGCAGGGGAAGCGGGGGCAATCACATTCAGTACTTC. Full variable domain (missing parts from reference TRBV2 and TRBJ2-4): EPEVTQTPSHQVTQMGQEVILRCVPISNHLYFYWYRQILGQKVEFLVSFYNNEISEKSEIFDDQFSVERPDGSNFTLKIRSTKLEDSAMYFCASRGSGGNHIQYFGAGTRLSVL.